Below are 5 T cell receptor beta chains sequenced from a single sample in a study of T cell repertoires in cytomegalovirus infection. No antigens are known for them. TCRdb independently ran MiXCR on the reads; one entry per CDR3 protein. Among 680,000 or so distinct CDR3 sequences listed, around 32% were seen once. The sequencing used cultured PBMCs, collected from culture after CMV antigen stimulation. The source of these receptors is a human donor in good health (CMV status not recorded). Some clones in this sample may be carry-over from other donors' samples.

The chain uses TRBV24-1 and TRBJ2-3; D tentatively fits TRBD1 or TRBD2 (5 bases each). The length of the CDR3 is 15 residues. CDR1 is KGHDR, CDR2 SFDVKD, per germline. Trimming pared 4 bases from V and 0 bases from J, leaving 10 bases between. The chain's CDR3 is CATSDARDSTDTQYF. The CDR3 nucleotides read TGTGCCACCAGTGACGCCCGGGACAGCACAGATACGCAGTATTTT.

There are a few counts of this clonotype. The V gene is TRBV7-2, the J gene TRBJ2-5; no reliable D call. Germline CDR1 SGHTA, CDR2 FQGNSA. Trimming shortened V by 2 bases and J by 4 bases, and 11 bases separated the two germline ends. CDR3 length: 14 residues. CDR3 bases: TGTGCCAGCAGCTTACGTAAAGGATCAGAGACCCAGTACTTC. This codes for CASSLRKGSETQYF.

This clonotype appeared many times. The chain recombines TRBV7-2 with TRBJ1-5; D not certain. V was trimmed by 3 bases and J by 0 bases, leaving 9 bases between them. Germline V lookup: CDR1 SGHTA, CDR2 FQGNSA. CDR3 length equals 15 residues. CDR3 in amino acids: CASSFRTGSNQPQHF. Here the CDR3 DNA reads TGTGCCAGCAGCTTCCGGACGGGTAGCAATCAGCCCCAGCATTTT.

This clonotype was picked up a small number of times. This chain connects TRBV19 to TRBJ2-4; D not certain. The V gene's germline CDR1 is LNHDA and CDR2 SQIVND (reference sequence). V lost 4 bases, J lost 0 bases, and 13 bases lay in between. The CDR3 has 16 amino acids. The CDR3 nucleotides are TGTGCCAGTAGTACCTCCCCGACTCCAGCCAAAAACATTCAGTACTTC. Translation gives CASSTSPTPAKNIQYF.

The V call is TRBV7-2, the J call TRBJ2-3, with TRBD2 matching 7 bases. Trimming took 8 bases from V and 2 from J; bases not matched to a gene: 10. The CDR3 consists of 15 residues. The germline V gene has CDR1 SGHTA and CDR2 FQGNSA. The CDR3 loop reads CASGGGVANTDTQYF. CDR3 bases: TGTGCCAGCGGGGGGGGGGTAGCGAACACAGATACGCAGTATTTT.